This TCR beta chain originates from a study of tumor-infiltrating lymphocytes in primary liver carcinoma. General observations from the study: The use of bulk unsorted samples meant that CD4+ and CD8+ repertoires were not compared.

It was unsorted whole blood that yielded blood RNA, and germline DNA was also extracted. Starting material of 500 to 600 ng total RNA yielded TCR beta cDNA via a constant-region primer. Libraries of TCR beta came from three nested multiplex PCR rounds with slightly modified ARM-PCR. Primers for the first two PCR rounds were TRBV1-TRBV30 forward primers and a C-beta reverse primer (roughly 10 cycles per round). TCRdb reprocessed the multiplex PCR reads with MiXCR, giving one entry per CDR3 protein. The profile shows 300,000 to 350,000 distinct CDR3 sequences, roughly 61% of them singletons. This clonotype was seen just once. Its antigen is as yet unknown. This CDR3 is 15 amino acids long. V dropped 2 bases and J dropped 0 bases, with 8 bases sitting between them. The germline gives CDR1 MDHEN, CDR2 SYDVKM.

Input material: peripheral blood. The TCR sequence derives from a man between 35 and 55 years old with primary liver carcinoma and hepatitis B virus infection. The V gene is TRBV28, the J gene TRBJ2-4; no firm D call. For the CDR3, the DNA is TGTGCCAGCAGTTTAAGGGTTAAAGCCAAAAACATTCAGTACTTC. Encoded protein: CASSLRVKAKNIQYF.